The rows below give T cell receptor beta chains drawn from one sample of a study of blood T cell repertoires in COVID-19. Some clones are missing from TCRdb's copy, which holds only in-frame ones; the method was immunoSEQ multiplex PCR. The profile shows roughly 100,000 clones, about 88% of them singletons. Sequenced sample: peripheral blood. These receptors were collected from a man aged 45-65 years with active or convalescent COVID-19. Both conserved end residues are trimmed from each CDR3. The D gene is left open where the match is weak.

TRBV28	-	TRBJ2-7	ASLVPGSYEQY
TRBV2	TRBD1	TRBJ1-5	ASRGTANSNQPQH
TRBV6-2/TRBV6-3	-	TRBJ1-1	ASSAQGGNTEAF
TRBV5-1	-	TRBJ2-1	ASSLNKNEQF
TRBV25-1	TRBD1	TRBJ2-1	ASSEYGTGGNNEQF
TRBV5-4	-	TRBJ2-7	ASSFEQTPSYEQY
TRBV10-3	TRBD1	TRBJ2-7	AIVEGQGTYEQY
TRBV6-1	-	TRBJ1-5	ASSEGEEQPQH
TRBV6-5	TRBD1	TRBJ2-2	ASSPDRGSTGELF
TRBV7-8	TRBD2	TRBJ2-2	ASSLAPTSGGYGELF
TRBV19	-	TRBJ1-5	ASSIWARATSQPQH
TRBV28	-	TRBJ1-1	AILGVGTEAF
TRBV19	-	TRBJ1-1	ASSPRQAANTEAF
TRBV18	TRBD1	TRBJ2-2	ASSLFGQGNTGELF
TRBV10-3	-	TRBJ2-5	AISESLSLEETQY
TRBV10-2	TRBD2	TRBJ2-7	ASSDGRFSYEQY
TRBV7-9	-	TRBJ2-3	ASSLRGRALSTDTQY
TRBV2	-	TRBJ2-3	ASSEARLLSTDTQY
TRBV7-2	TRBD2	TRBJ2-5	ASSLNTGGPAETQY
TRBV9	-	TRBJ1-1	ASSVDRMNTEAF
TRBV12-3/TRBV12-4	TRBD1	TRBJ2-1	ASSASGTGFF
TRBV28	TRBD2	TRBJ2-1	ASSSSGGIEQF